The next 32 T cell receptor beta chains were all read from a single sample in a study of beta chain features in type 1 diabetes. Of the isolated RNA, all was reverse transcribed, and so the sequenced material was expressed TCRB transcripts. Produced via immunoSEQ multiplex PCR; TCRdb's table is partial and in-frame only. The table lists around 600,000 clones, roughly an eighth of them singletons, with more than 0.1% in the top ten. Study findings and constraints: Among all four CD4+ subsets, Type 1 diabetes patients had TCRB CDR3s that were moderately but significantly shorter.

No antigen has been assigned to these receptors. Sequencing was carried out using naive CD4+ T cells from blood. These receptors all stem from a man aged 25 to 40 with type 1 diabetes.

This clone was seen only a few times. Compared with germline, one end of the junction differs, possibly owing to a read error. Here the CDR3 DNA reads TGTGCTAGCAGCATGGACAGGGACTCCTACGAGCAGTACTTC. This sequence encodes CASSMDRDSYEQYF. This chain connects TRBV7-7 to TRBJ2-7, with 8 bases fitting TRBD1. Per germline, CDR1 SSHAT and CDR2 FNYEAQ (reference sequence). The CDR3 is 14 amino acids.

This chain joins TRBV2 and TRBJ2-2, with D possibly being TRBD2 (6 bases). This CDR3 contains 13 residues. Trimming removed 3 bases at V and 6 bases at J, with 8 bases between. The germline CDR1 and CDR2 sequences are SNHLY and FYNNEI. The DNA of the CDR3 is TGTGCCAGCAGTGAGGGGACTCCCGGGGAGCTGTTTTTT. Protein sequence: CASSEGTPGELFF.

This clone has just one count. The chain is built from TRBV6-5 and TRBJ2-3, with 12 bases lining up with TRBD1. CDR1 and CDR2 (germline): MNHEY, SVGAGI. This CDR3 contains 16 residues. V shed 3 bases, J shed 2 bases, and the junction held 3 bases outside the gene matches. The CDR3 DNA follows: TGTGCCAGCAGTTATGGGACAGGGGGCATCACAGATACGCAGTATTTT. This sequence encodes CASSYGTGGITDTQYF.

The chain is built from TRBV11-2 and TRBJ2-6; no clear D gene. V was clipped by 5 bases and J by 3 bases, with 23 bases between them. The CDR3 has 19 amino acids. Germline CDR1 is SGHAT and CDR2 is FQNNGV. The CDR3 bases are TGTGCCAGCAGCCCTCGAGCCCTGACATGGGTGCTTGGGGCCAACGTCCTGACTTTC. This codes for CASSPRALTWVLGANVLTF.

This clone was seen a handful of times. The chain links TRBV7-9 to TRBJ2-2; D is unresolved. CDR1 is SEHNR, CDR2 FQNEAQ, per germline (reference sequence). This CDR3 region has 13 residues. Trimming took off 2 bases at V and 6 bases at J, with 7 bases between the two ends. The CDR3 nucleotides are TGTGCCAGCAGCTTAAACGCCCCCGGGGAGCTGTTTTTT. This translates into CASSLNAPGELFF.

The chain employs TRBV7-3 and TRBJ2-1, with no clear D. The length of the CDR3 is 13 residues. Trimming took 5 bases from V and 6 from J, leaving 11 bases between them. Germline V gives CDR1 SGHTA, CDR2 FQGTGA. The CDR3 DNA is TGTGCCAGCAGCCCCGGAGCACCCAATGAGCAGTTCTTC. This gives the protein CASSPGAPNEQFF.

This clone has more than one count but fewer than ten. The rearrangement uses TRBV5-1 and TRBJ2-7; D not certain. The germline CDR1 and CDR2 sequences are SGHRS and YFSETQ. Trimming shortened V by 0 bases and J by 3 bases, and 16 bases separated the two germline ends. The CDR3 is 16 amino acids. CDR3 region: CASSLAPVGKVYEQYF. The CDR3 DNA sequence: TGCGCCAGCAGCTTGGCCCCGGTAGGGAAGGTCTACGAGCAGTACTTC.

This clone turned up a few times. The CDR3 nucleotides read TGTGCCAGCTCACCAATTTCACCCGGGGATGAGCAGTTCTTC. It yields the protein CASSPISPGDEQFF. The gene calls are TRBV18 and TRBJ2-1; D perhaps matches TRBD2 (5 bases). The CDR3 runs to 14 residues. Germline V lookup: CDR1 KGHSH, CDR2 LQKENI. Trimming stripped 2 bases from V and 8 bases from J, with 13 bases between.

The chain employs TRBV4-2 and TRBJ2-7; TRBD1 agrees at 10 bases. The junction had 12 bases not matched to a gene; V was cut back by 0 bases and J by 1 base. Per germline, CDR1 LGHNA and CDR2 YNFKEQ. The CDR3 spans 19 residues. CDR3: CASSQDLGLGQGKSYEQYF. In DNA form, the CDR3 reads TGTGCCAGCAGCCAAGATCTGGGATTGGGACAGGGGAAGTCCTACGAGCAGTACTTC.

There are a few counts of this clone. This rearrangement joins TRBV7-2 to TRBJ2-3, with 7 bases fitting TRBD2. This CDR3 is 15 amino acids long. Unmatched junction bases numbered 6, after V lost 2 bases and J lost 4 bases. The germline gives CDR1 SGHTA, CDR2 FQGNSA. This CDR3 reads CASSLRGGSPDTQYF. The CDR3 DNA sequence: TGTGCCAGCAGCTTACGGGGAGGGTCCCCAGATACGCAGTATTTT.

V and J are TRBV5-1 and TRBJ1-2; D may be TRBD1 (5 bases). V lost 0 bases to trimming and J lost 5 bases, with 11 bases between them. Germline lookup yields CDR1 SGHRS and CDR2 YFSETQ. This CDR3 has 14 residues. The CDR3 nucleotides read TGCGCCAGCAGCTTGGAGTCAGGGATATATGGCTACACCTTC. It encodes CASSLESGIYGYTF.

This clone appeared a few times. The V and J genes are TRBV9 and TRBJ2-2; D unresolved. Germline loops: CDR1 SGDLS, CDR2 YYNGEE. Deletions cut 4 bases from V and 7 bases from J, with 17 bases between. The CDR3 is 15 residues long. CDR3 region: CASSSRPLSGGELFF. DNA of the CDR3: TGTGCCAGCAGCTCCAGGCCCCTCTCAGGCGGGGAGCTGTTTTTT.

CDR3 sequence reads: CASSVRAGGETQYF. The DNA of the CDR3 is TGCGCCAGCAGCGTGCGGGCCGGGGGCGAGACCCAGTACTTC. The chain has TRBV5-1 and TRBJ2-5, with D perhaps given as TRBD1 or TRBD2 (6 bases each). The CDR3 has 14 amino acids. CDR1 is SGHRS and CDR2 is YFSETQ in the germline V gene. V gave up 4 bases and J gave up 5 bases, with 15 bases separating them.

This clone was detected only a few times. The chain carries TRBV12-5 and TRBJ1-5, with D hard to call. Germline values: CDR1 LGHNT, CDR2 FRNRAP. V was clipped by 6 bases and J by 5 bases, with 14 bases between them. The CDR3 runs to 14 residues. CDR3 loop: CASGPVVQDQPQHF. The CDR3, as DNA: TGTGCTAGTGGCCCCGTCGTTCAGGATCAGCCCCAGCATTTT.

The genes are TRBV10-3 and TRBJ1-2; 9 bases map to TRBD1. This CDR3 is 14 amino acids long. The germline V gene encodes CDR1 ENHRY and CDR2 SYGVKD. V shed 5 bases, J shed 3 bases, and the junction held 4 bases outside the gene matches. CDR3 nucleotide sequence: TGTGCCATCAGTCGGGACAGGGAGGACTATGGCTACACCTTC. This sequence encodes CAISRDREDYGYTF.

The chain is built from TRBV5-1 and TRBJ2-7; 10 nucleotides align to TRBD2. The CDR3 totals 16 residues. Trimming cost V 0 bases and J 1 base; bases outside gene matches: 4. Germline V gene sequence: CDR1 SGHRS, CDR2 YFSETQ. This CDR3 reads CASSLALAGASYEQYF. The CDR3 DNA sequence: TGCGCCAGCAGCTTGGCGCTAGCGGGGGCGTCCTACGAGCAGTACTTC. Using reference TRBV5-1 and TRBJ2-7 for the parts outside the CDR3, the full variable domain is KAGVTQTPRYLIKTRGQQVTLSCSPISGHRSVSWYQQTPGQGLQFLFEYFSETQRNKGNFPGRFSGRQFSNSRSEMNVSTLELGDSALYLCASSLALAGASYEQYFGPGTRLTVT.

J is TRBJ1-6 and V is TRBV2; D is uncertain. Germline-derived CDR1 and CDR2 are SNHLY and FYNNEI. There are 13 residues in the CDR3. The V gene lost 6 bases and the J gene lost 4 bases, with 7 bases spanning the gap. The CDR3 is CASRSDYNSPLHF. The CDR3 DNA sequence: TGTGCCAGCAGGTCTGATTATAATTCACCCCTCCACTTT. The full variable domain, in which reference TRBV2 and TRBJ1-6 provide the parts outside the CDR3, is EPEVTQTPSHQVTQMGQEVILRCVPISNHLYFYWYRQILGQKVEFLVSFYNNEISEKSEIFDDQFSVERPDGSNFTLKIRSTKLEDSAMYFCASRSDYNSPLHFGNGTRLTVT.

This clone was seen more than once but under ten times. The chain uses TRBV21-1 and TRBJ2-1; the D call of TRBD1 is as the table states it, not checked on the DNA. TRBV21-1 is designated a pseudogene. The CDR3 sequence is 11 residues long. The CDR3 spells CAHCQYNEQFF. CDR3 coding DNA: TGTGCCCATTGTCAGTACAATGAGCAGTTCTTC.

The genes are TRBV5-1 and TRBJ2-1; D unclear. This CDR3 has 13 residues. With 4 bases removed from V and 2 bases from J, the gap between germline ends came to 7 bases. CDR1 and CDR2 from the germline V gene are SGHRS and YFSETQ. The CDR3 nucleotides are TGCGCCAGCAGCATGAAACCCTACAATGAGCAGTTCTTC. Translated: CASSMKPYNEQFF. The full variable domain, with the rest looked up from reference TRBV5-1 and TRBJ2-1, is KAGVTQTPRYLIKTRGQQVTLSCSPISGHRSVSWYQQTPGQGLQFLFEYFSETQRNKGNFPGRFSGRQFSNSRSEMNVSTLELGDSALYLCASSMKPYNEQFFGPGTRLTVL.

In this sample, this clone turned up a few times. The chain links TRBV7-2 to TRBJ2-1; D possibly matches TRBD1 or TRBD2 (5 bases each). The CDR3 is 11 amino acids. V lost 4 bases and J 14 bases, leaving 12 bases between the germline ends. In germline, CDR1 is SGHTA, CDR2 FQGNSA. CDR3 coding DNA: TGTGCCAGCAGCTCTGTGGGGACCAAGTTCTTC. Translated: CASSSVGTKFF.

The rearrangement uses TRBV5-1 and TRBJ2-7; 7 positions match TRBD1. This CDR3 is built from 14 residues. Germline lookup yields CDR1 SGHRS and CDR2 YFSETQ. V was clipped by 7 bases and J by 2 bases; unmatched bases: 9. The chain's CDR3 is CASGGGTAAYEQYF. CDR3 bases: TGCGCCAGCGGGGGTGGGACAGCGGCCTACGAGCAGTACTTC.

V gene TRBV28 combines with J gene TRBJ1-5; 10 bases are a match to TRBD1. The germline CDR1 and CDR2 sequences are MDHEN and SYDVKM. CDR3 length: 17 residues. V lost 6 bases, J lost 3 bases, and 11 bases stayed unmatched. CDR3 residues: CASSSNRDRGLNQPQHF. CDR3 in DNA: TGTGCCAGCAGCTCGAACCGGGACAGGGGACTCAATCAGCCCCAGCATTTT.

A remark on this clone: Other DNA sequences of this sample code for an identical CDR3. The chain uses TRBV5-1 and TRBJ2-5; 10 bases line up with TRBD2. The J segment lost 1 base and the V segment lost 0 bases, leaving 0 bases of the junction unmatched. The CDR3 totals 15 residues. The germline gives CDR1 SGHRS, CDR2 YFSETQ. The CDR3: CASSLGTSGQETQYF. CDR3 coding DNA: TGCGCCAGCAGCTTGGGGACTAGCGGCCAAGAGACCCAGTACTTC.

This clone was counted only a few times. The genes are TRBV2 and TRBJ1-5; D gene unclear. CDR3 size: 13 residues. V was cut by 4 bases and J by 0 bases, with 4 bases left in between. CDR1 and CDR2 from the germline V gene are SNHLY and FYNNEI. The CDR3 sequence: CASSAGSNQPQHF. Written as DNA, the CDR3 is TGTGCCAGCAGTGCGGGTAGCAATCAGCCCCAGCATTTT.

This chain uses TRBV5-6 with TRBJ1-4; no definite D call. Germline V CDR1 and CDR2: SGHDT, YYEEEE. This CDR3 contains 13 residues. Trimming left V 4 bases short and J 3 bases short, with 7 bases between. Here the CDR3 DNA reads TGTGCCAGCAGCCGCGCCGCTAATGAAAAACTGTTTTTT. This gives the protein CASSRAANEKLFF.

The chain joins TRBV6-6 to TRBJ1-2; D remains unclear. This CDR3 region has 13 residues. Per germline, CDR1 MNHNY and CDR2 SVGAGI (reference sequence). Trimming pared 4 bases from V and 4 bases from J, leaving 10 bases between. Here the CDR3 DNA reads TGTGCCAGCAGTTTGGACCGGGGCTATGGCTACACCTTC. Its translation is CASSLDRGYGYTF.

This clone was seen a few times. This sequence joins TRBV5-4 and TRBJ2-2; either TRBD1 or TRBD2 may supply D (6 bases each). The CDR3 has 15 residues. Trimming removed 0 bases at V and 7 bases at J, with 13 bases between. Germline V gene data show CDR1 as SGHNT and CDR2 as YYREEE (reference sequence). CDR3 sequence reads: CASSLAGALGGELFF. CDR3 DNA sequence: TGTGCCAGCAGCTTGGCGGGGGCCCTAGGCGGGGAGCTGTTTTTT. Combining the CDR3 with reference TRBV5-4 and TRBJ2-2 gives the whole variable domain ETGVTQSPTHLIKTRGQQVTLRCSSQSGHNTVSWYQQALGQGPQFIFQYYREEENGRGNFPPRFSGLQFPNYSSELNVNALELDDSALYLCASSLAGALGGELFFGEGSRLTVL.

This sequence joins TRBV7-7 and TRBJ1-6; D possibly corresponds to TRBD1 (6 bases). From germline, CDR1 is SSHAT and CDR2 FNYEAQ (reference sequence). The length of the CDR3 is 13 residues. V lost 2 bases to trimming and J lost 8 bases, with 7 bases between them. CDR3 sequence: CASSLRTDSPLHF. The CDR3 nucleotides are TGTGCCAGCAGCTTACGGACAGATTCACCCCTCCACTTT. Filled out from reference TRBV7-7 and TRBJ1-6, the complete variable domain reads GAGVSQSPRYKVTKRGQDVTLRCDPISSHATLYWYQQALGQGPEFLTYFNYEAQPDKSGLPSDRFSAERPEGSISTLTIQRTEQRDSAMYRCASSLRTDSPLHFGNGTRLTVT.

In this sample, this clone turned up a few times. The chain uses TRBV11-3 and TRBJ2-1; D is unclear. The CDR3 totals 12 residues. V was pared by 5 bases and J by 4 bases, with 6 bases between. Germline assignment: CDR1 SGHNT and CDR2 YENEEA. The CDR3 is CASSHQYNEQFF. Written as DNA, the CDR3 is TGTGCCAGCAGCCATCAGTACAATGAGCAGTTCTTC.

The chain links TRBV5-1 to TRBJ1-1; D remains unclear. The CDR3 is 13 amino acids. Germline V gene sequence: CDR1 SGHRS, CDR2 YFSETQ. Trimming took off 5 bases at V and 0 bases at J, with 8 bases between the two ends. DNA for the CDR3: TGCGCCAGCAGGCGGGAGCTGAACACTGAAGCTTTCTTT. Amino acids: CASRRELNTEAFF. The whole variable domain, remainder taken from reference TRBV5-1 and TRBJ1-1, is KAGVTQTPRYLIKTRGQQVTLSCSPISGHRSVSWYQQTPGQGLQFLFEYFSETQRNKGNFPGRFSGRQFSNSRSEMNVSTLELGDSALYLCASRRELNTEAFFGQGTRLTVV.

The V gene is TRBV18, the J gene TRBJ2-1; D is unresolved. There are 13 residues in the CDR3. Germline loops: CDR1 KGHSH, CDR2 LQKENI. V was trimmed by 1 base and J by 8 bases, leaving 9 bases between them. The CDR3 region is CASSPHVNDEQFF. The CDR3, as DNA: TGTGCCAGCTCACCACACGTGAATGATGAGCAGTTCTTC.

The V and J genes are TRBV29-1 and TRBJ1-1; no clear D. V was clipped by 4 bases and J by 4 bases, with 13 bases between them. This CDR3 is built from 13 residues. CDR1 SQVTM and CDR2 ANQGSEA come from the germline V gene. DNA for the CDR3: TGCAGCGTTGCCCGCGGGTCGGGCACTGAAGCTTTCTTT. Its protein product is CSVARGSGTEAFF.